This T cell receptor beta chain was recorded in a study of blood T cell repertoires in COVID-19. The CDR3 runs to 15 residues. J gave up 8 bases and V 5 bases, and 8 bases lay outside the gene matches. Per the germline V gene, CDR1 is KGHSH and CDR2 is LQKENI. Clones were sequenced by immunoSEQ multiplex PCR, and TCRdb holds only the in-frame ones, with some missing. The data hold 100,000 to 150,000 clones, with roughly 88% observed a single time. This clonotype was sampled from a human donor in a cohort sampled during active COVID-19. The chain links TRBV18 to TRBJ2-1; TRBD2 agrees at 11 bases. The material sequenced was peripheral blood. The CDR3 sequence is CASSKDGLAGDEQFF. The CDR3 DNA follows: TGTGCCAGCTCAAAGGATGGACTAGCGGGTGATGAGCAGTTCTTC.